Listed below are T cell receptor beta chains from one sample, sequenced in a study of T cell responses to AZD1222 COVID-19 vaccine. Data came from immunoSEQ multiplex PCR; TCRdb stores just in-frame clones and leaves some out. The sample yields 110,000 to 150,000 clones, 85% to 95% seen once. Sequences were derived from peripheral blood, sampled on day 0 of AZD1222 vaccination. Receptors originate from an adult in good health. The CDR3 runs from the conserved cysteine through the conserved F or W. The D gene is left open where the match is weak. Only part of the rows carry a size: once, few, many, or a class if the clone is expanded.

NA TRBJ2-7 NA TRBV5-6 TGTGCCAGCAGCTTGAGGGACGCATACTACGAGCAGTACTTC CASSLRDAYYEQYF
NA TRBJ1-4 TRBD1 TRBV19 TGTGCCAGTAGTCCCTTCCCGGGACAGTCGACGTCTACTAATGAAAAACTGTTTTTT CASSPFPGQSTSTNEKLFF
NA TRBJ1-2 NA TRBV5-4 TGTGCCAGCAGCGATCGACGTCCTGGCTACACCTTC CASSDRRPGYTF
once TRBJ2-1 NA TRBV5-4 TGTGCCAGCAGCTTGGGACCGGTCAGGGCCAATGAGCAGTTCTTC CASSLGPVRANEQFF
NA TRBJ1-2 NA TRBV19 TGTGCCAGTAGTATTTTTAATGGGGGAACGACCCGAGGCTACACCTTC CASSIFNGGTTRGYTF
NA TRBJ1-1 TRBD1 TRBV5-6 TGTGCCAGCAGCGCCGGGACAGGGAGGTCGGGCACTGAAGCTTTCTTT CASSAGTGRSGTEAFF
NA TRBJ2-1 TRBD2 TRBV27 TGTGCCAGCAGTTCACTAGCGGAGCCACTCAATGAGCAGTTCTTC CASSSLAEPLNEQFF
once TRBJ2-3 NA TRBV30 TGTGCCTGGAGGCAGAAGGGGATCACAGATACGCAGTATTTT CAWRQKGITDTQYF
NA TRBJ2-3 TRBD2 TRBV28 TGTGCCAGCAGTTTTGTGGCGGGAGCAGGCACAGATACGCAGTATTTT CASSFVAGAGTDTQYF
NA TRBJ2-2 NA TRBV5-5 TGTGCCAGCAGCTTGGCCGCGGAGGCTCCCGCGAACACCGGGGAGCTGTTTTTT CASSLAAEAPANTGELFF
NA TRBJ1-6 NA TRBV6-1 TGTGCCAGCAGTGAAGGAGATTCACCCCTCCACTTT CASSEGDSPLHF
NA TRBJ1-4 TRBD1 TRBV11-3 TGTGCCAGCAGCCCAAGGGACAGGGAGATGGGTGAAAAACTGTTTTTT CASSPRDREMGEKLFF
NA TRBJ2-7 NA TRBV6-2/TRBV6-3 TGTGCCAGCAGTCCAGACAGCCTTCACTACGAGCAGTACTTC CASSPDSLHYEQYF
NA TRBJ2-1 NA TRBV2 TGTGCCAGCAGCGTAGGACGAGGGCCTGGTAATGAGCAGTTCTTC CASSVGRGPGNEQFF
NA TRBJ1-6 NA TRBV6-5 TGTGCCAGCAGTCCCTCAGCCAGGGGTGATTCACCCCTCCACTTT CASSPSARGDSPLHF
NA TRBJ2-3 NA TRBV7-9 TGTGCCAGCAGCTTAGCGATCCTAGGGGCAGATACGCAGTATTTT CASSLAILGADTQYF
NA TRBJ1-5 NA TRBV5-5 TGTGCCAGCACCCTGACAGGTGCGGGCAATCAGCCCCAGCATTTT CASTLTGAGNQPQHF
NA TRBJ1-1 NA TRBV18 TGTGCCAGCTCACCAAAAGGGAAGGGGGTACTCACTGAAGCTTTCTTT CASSPKGKGVLTEAFF
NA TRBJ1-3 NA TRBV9 TGTGCCAGCAGCCCTCGAGGAGTAGGTGGAAACACCATATATTTT CASSPRGVGGNTIYF
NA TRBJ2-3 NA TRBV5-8 TGTGCCAGCAGCGCCCTCCCGGATACGCAGTATTTT CASSALPDTQYF
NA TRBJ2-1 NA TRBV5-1 TGCGCCAGCAGCGGAGGCAGAGGTAATGAGCAGTTCTTC CASSGGRGNEQFF
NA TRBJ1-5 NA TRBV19 TGTGCCAGTAGTACCAGTACAGGGTATAGCAATCAGCCCCAGCATTTT CASSTSTGYSNQPQHF
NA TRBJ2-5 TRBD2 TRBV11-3 TGTGCCAGCAGTGCTAGCGGGAGGGCCTTGGAGACCCAGTACTTC CASSASGRALETQYF
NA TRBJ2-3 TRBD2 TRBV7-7 TGTGCTAGCAGCCATCTAGCGGGAGGCCCAGATACGCAGTATTTT CASSHLAGGPDTQYF
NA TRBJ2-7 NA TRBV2 TGTGCCAGCAGTCGGGCCTACACCACTGTCTACGAGCAGTACTTC CASSRAYTTVYEQYF
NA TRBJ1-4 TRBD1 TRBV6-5 TGTGCCAGCAGGACAGGGTATGAAAAACTGTTTTTT CASRTGYEKLFF
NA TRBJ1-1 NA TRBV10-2 TGCGCCAGCAGTGAGATGAGGGCCGGTGAAGCTTTCTTT CASSEMRAGEAFF
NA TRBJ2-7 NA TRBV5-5 TGTGCCAGCAGCTCCCTAGACAGGTTACCCTACGAGCAGTACTTC CASSSLDRLPYEQYF
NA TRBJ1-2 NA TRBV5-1 TGCGCCAGCAGCTTGGACCAGGGCGCTCGCTCCAATGGCTACACCTTC CASSLDQGARSNGYTF
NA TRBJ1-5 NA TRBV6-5 TGTGCCAGCACCATGGGGTGGGGTCTCAATCAGCCCCAGCATTTT CASTMGWGLNQPQHF
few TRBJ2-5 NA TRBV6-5 TGTGCCTCATCATCGGTGTACCAAGAGACCCAGTACTTC CASSSVYQETQYF
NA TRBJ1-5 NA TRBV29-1 TGCAGCGTTGAAGTTCACCTCAATCAGCCCCAGCATTTT CSVEVHLNQPQHF
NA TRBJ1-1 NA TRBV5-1 TGCGCCAGCAGCTTGCTTAGCTCGAACACTGAAGCTTTCTTT CASSLLSSNTEAFF
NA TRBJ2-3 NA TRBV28 TGTGCCAGCAGTTTTCGAGAGGGTCTATCTAGCACAGATACGCAGTATTTT CASSFREGLSSTDTQYF
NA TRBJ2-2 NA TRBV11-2 TGTGCCAGCAGCTTAACTAGGGAGCTGTTTTTT CASSLTRELFF
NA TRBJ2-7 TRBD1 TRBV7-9 TGTGCCAGCAGCTTTTCAGGGGGCTACGAGCAGTACTTC CASSFSGGYEQYF
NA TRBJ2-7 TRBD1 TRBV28 TGTGCCAGCAGTAACCCGGGACAGGCCTACGAGCAGTACTTC CASSNPGQAYEQYF
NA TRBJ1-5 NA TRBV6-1 TGTGCCAGCAGTGAGAGGGGCAATGAGCCCCAGCATTTT CASSERGNEPQHF
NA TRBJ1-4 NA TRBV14 TGTGCCAGCAGCCAAGGCCCTTCGGGGGAAAAACTGTTTTTT CASSQGPSGEKLFF
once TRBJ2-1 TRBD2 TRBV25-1 TGTGCCAGCAGTGATCCAGCGGGAGATCTTAATGAGCAGTTCTTC CASSDPAGDLNEQFF
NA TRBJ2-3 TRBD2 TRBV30 TGTGCCCGGACTAGCGCCAGCACAGATACGCAGTATTTT CARTSASTDTQYF
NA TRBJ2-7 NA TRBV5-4 TGTGCCAGCAGCTTGGCGGGGGAGACCTACGAGCAGTACTTC CASSLAGETYEQYF
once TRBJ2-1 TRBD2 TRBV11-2 TGTGCCAGCAGCTTAAGACTAGCCGGAGTGTACAATGAGCAGTTCTTC CASSLRLAGVYNEQFF
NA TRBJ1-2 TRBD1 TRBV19 TGTGCCAGTAGTACCGGGACAGGGAACTATGGCTACACCTTC CASSTGTGNYGYTF
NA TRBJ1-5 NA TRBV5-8 TGTGCCAGCAGCTTGGGCAGGAGTGGCCAGCCCCAGCATTTT CASSLGRSGQPQHF
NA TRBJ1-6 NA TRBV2 TGTGCCAGCAGTGAGGGTAATTCACCCCTCCACTTT CASSEGNSPLHF
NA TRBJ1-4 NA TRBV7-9 TGTGCCAGCAGCTTAGCGCAAACAGCAACTAATGAAAAACTGTTTTTT CASSLAQTATNEKLFF
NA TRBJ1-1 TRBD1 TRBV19 TGTGCCAGTAGTACGGGGACAGGGAGGGCCACTGAAGCTTTCTTT CASSTGTGRATEAFF
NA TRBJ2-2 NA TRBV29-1 TGCAGCGTTGAGGTCCGGCGAGGCAACGGGGAGCTGTTTTTT CSVEVRRGNGELFF
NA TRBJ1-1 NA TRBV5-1 TGCGCCAGCAGCTTTCAAATCGACACTGAAGCTTTCTTT CASSFQIDTEAFF
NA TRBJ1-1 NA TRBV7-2 TGTGCCAGCACCCGGGACGGAACAATGAACACTGAAGCTTTCTTT CASTRDGTMNTEAFF
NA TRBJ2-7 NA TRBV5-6 TGTGCCAGCAGCGGGACTGTAAGCAGCGAGCAGTACTTC CASSGTVSSEQYF
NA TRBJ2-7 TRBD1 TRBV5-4 TGTGCCAGCAGCCCGGGGACAGGGGGCACCTACGAGCAGTACTTC CASSPGTGGTYEQYF
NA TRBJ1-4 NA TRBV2 TGTGCCAGCAGTCCACTCCTTGGAGCTAATGAAAAACTGTTTTTT CASSPLLGANEKLFF
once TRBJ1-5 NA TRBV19 TGTGCCAGTAGTGTCTTTGGGCAGCCCCAGCATTTT CASSVFGQPQHF
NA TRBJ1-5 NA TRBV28 TGTGCCAGCAGTCGCAACAGGGTGGCTCAGCCCCAGCATTTT CASSRNRVAQPQHF
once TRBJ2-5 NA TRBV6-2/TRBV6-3 TGTGCCAGCAGTTGGGGGCTAGCGGATCGGGCATCCTGGCACTTC CASSWGLADRASWHF
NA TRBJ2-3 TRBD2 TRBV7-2 TGTGCCAGCAGCTTACAGCGGGAGGGCCCAGATACGCAGTATTTT CASSLQREGPDTQYF
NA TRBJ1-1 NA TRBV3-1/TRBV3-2 TGTGCCAGCACCCCAGGACAGTTGAACACTGAAGCTTTCTTT CASTPGQLNTEAFF